This T cell receptor beta chain came from a study of shared clonotypes between healthy human individuals. Whole-study results and caveats: A few donors had around 5.5% of their naive CD4 clonotypes in common.

As to this clone: What it recognizes is unknown. This CDR3 is also generated by other DNA sequences in the sample.

V trimming: 4 bases; J trimming: 2 bases; junction bases outside the gene matches: 2. CDR3 length: 13 residues. Germline lookup yields CDR1 SNHLY and CDR2 FYNNEI. Splitting of each subset's genomic DNA was done evenly across several immunoSEQ plates. Method: immunoSEQ multiplex PCR; TCRdb's copy keeps in-frame clones and lacks some. The sample consists of over a million clones, about 84% of them appearing once. The V and J genes are TRBV2 and TRBJ2-7; 7 nucleotides line up with TRBD1. The clonotype was recovered from a young man in good health. Some clones in this sample may be carry-over from other donors' samples. Sequencing was carried out using memory CD4+ T cells from PBMCs. The subset here: CD45RA-negative fraction. CDR3 sequence: CASSAGTAYEQYF. The CDR3 DNA sequence: TGTGCCAGCAGTGCCGGGACAGCCTACGAGCAGTACTTC.